This record looks at one TCR beta chain sequence and its context. Its antigen is unidentified. The data are from a study of cytomegalovirus exposure and HLA in healthy donors. The study's findings and limits: Under in vitro conditions, three CMV-associated chains were confirmed as specific for CMV antigens. Reportedly, a later analysis found an Asian-associated ancestry cluster had fewer N-insertions than the roughly 700-donor mean.

Those who donated were healthy bone marrow donors. 60 Vbeta and 13 Jbeta primers were used in PCR. Some clones are missing from TCRdb's copy, which holds only in-frame ones; the method was immunoSEQ multiplex PCR. The sample shows around 92,000 clones, 65% to 80% of them seen only once. Material: PBMCs. The TCR originated in a human donor in good health.

The CDR3 DNA sequence: TGTGCCAGCAGTGTCGGTAGGGGGACGCTGACCCACGATGGCTACACCTTC. Its translation is CASSVGRGTLTHDGYTF. The chain carries TRBV6-1 and TRBJ1-2; TRBD1 might be the D (6 bases). Trimming took off 4 bases at V and 6 bases at J, with 24 bases between the two ends. The germline V gene encodes CDR1 MNHNS and CDR2 SASEGT. The CDR3 consists of 17 residues.